This T cell receptor (beta chain) originates from a study of T cells expressing NK-cell markers. The study, taken as a whole, reports: The share of CD8+ T cells held by dominant NKG2C+ clonotypes was about 1.0-8% in several donors. Topping the CD3+CD56-NKG2C+ fraction as well were these clonotypes, in a handful of donors.

A 5'RACE template switching approach incorporating UMIs was used to make TCR beta cDNA. With the 5' RACE reads reprocessed, TCRdb shows one record per CDR3 protein and no DNA. The sample has 350,000 to 450,000 distinct CDR3 sequences. Germline V gene lookup returns CDR1 SGHRS and CDR2 YFSETQ. CDR3 size: 19 residues. Note on this clonotype: Its specificity is not known.

The specimen sequenced was blood T cells: a sorted CD56 or NKG2C T cell subset, CD4+ or CD8+ T cells, or bulk PBMC T cells (not recorded which). V gene TRBV5-1 combines with J gene TRBJ2-2; the D gene TCRdb calls, TRBD2, cannot be checked with no DNA. This TCR came from a man aged 18-70 years in good health. The CDR3 loop is CASSLPPSGGPVGTGELFF.